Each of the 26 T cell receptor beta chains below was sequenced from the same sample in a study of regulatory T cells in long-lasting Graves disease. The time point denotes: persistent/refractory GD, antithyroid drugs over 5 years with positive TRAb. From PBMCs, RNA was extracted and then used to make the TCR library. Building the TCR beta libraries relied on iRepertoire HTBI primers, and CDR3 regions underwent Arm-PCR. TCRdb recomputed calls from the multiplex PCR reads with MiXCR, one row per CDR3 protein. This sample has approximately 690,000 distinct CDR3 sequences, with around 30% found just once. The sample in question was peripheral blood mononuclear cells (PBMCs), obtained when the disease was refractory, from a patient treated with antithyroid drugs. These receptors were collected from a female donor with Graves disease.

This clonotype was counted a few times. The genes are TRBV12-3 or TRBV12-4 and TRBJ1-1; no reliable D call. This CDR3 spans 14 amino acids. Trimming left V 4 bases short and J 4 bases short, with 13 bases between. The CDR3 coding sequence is TGTGCCAGCAGTTCTCCCCCGGGGAGCACTGAAGCTTTCTTT. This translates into CASSSPPGSTEAFF.

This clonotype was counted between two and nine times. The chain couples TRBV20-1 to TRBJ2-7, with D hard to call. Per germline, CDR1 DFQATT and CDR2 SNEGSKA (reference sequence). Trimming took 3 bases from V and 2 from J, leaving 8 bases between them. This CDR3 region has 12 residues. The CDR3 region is CSARKGAYEQYF. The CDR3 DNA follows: TGCAGTGCTAGGAAAGGAGCCTACGAGCAGTACTTC.

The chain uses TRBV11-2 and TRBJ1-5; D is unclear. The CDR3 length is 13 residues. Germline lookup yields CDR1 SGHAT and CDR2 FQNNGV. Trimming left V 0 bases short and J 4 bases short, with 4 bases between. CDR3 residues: CASSLDKNQPQHF. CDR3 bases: TGTGCCAGCAGCTTAGATAAGAATCAGCCCCAGCATTTT.

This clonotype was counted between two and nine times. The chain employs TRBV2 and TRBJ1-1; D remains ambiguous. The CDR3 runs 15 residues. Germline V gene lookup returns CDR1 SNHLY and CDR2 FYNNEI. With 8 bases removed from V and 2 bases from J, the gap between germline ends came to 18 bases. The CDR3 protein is CASGVGLTGNTEAFF. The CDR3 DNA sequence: TGTGCCAGCGGGGTGGGGTTGACGGGAAACACTGAAGCTTTCTTT. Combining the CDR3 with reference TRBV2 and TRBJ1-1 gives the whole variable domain EPEVTQTPSHQVTQMGQEVILRCVPISNHLYFYWYRQILGQKVEFLVSFYNNEISEKSEIFDDQFSVERPDGSNFTLKIRSTKLEDSAMYFCASGVGLTGNTEAFFGQGTRLTVV.

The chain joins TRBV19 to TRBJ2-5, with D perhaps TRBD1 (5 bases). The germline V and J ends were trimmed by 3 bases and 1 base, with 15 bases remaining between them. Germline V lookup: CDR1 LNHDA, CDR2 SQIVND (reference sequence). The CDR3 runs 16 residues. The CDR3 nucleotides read TGTGCCAGTAGTATTGCTTCTCCGACAGCCCAAGAGACCCAGTACTTC. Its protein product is CASSIASPTAQETQYF.

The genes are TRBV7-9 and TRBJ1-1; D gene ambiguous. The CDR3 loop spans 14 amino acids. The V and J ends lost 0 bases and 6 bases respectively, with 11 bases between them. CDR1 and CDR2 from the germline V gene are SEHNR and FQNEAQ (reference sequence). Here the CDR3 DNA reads TGTGCCAGCAGCTTAGCCCTGGACGGCTCTGAAGCTTTCTTT. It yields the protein CASSLALDGSEAFF.

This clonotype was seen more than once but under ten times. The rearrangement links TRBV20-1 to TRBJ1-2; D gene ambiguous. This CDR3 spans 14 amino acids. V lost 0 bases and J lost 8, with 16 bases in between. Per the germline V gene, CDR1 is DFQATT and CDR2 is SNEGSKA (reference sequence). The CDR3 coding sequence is TGCAGTGCTAGAGATAGGCTGACGCTCAGGGGCTACACCTTC. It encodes CSARDRLTLRGYTF.

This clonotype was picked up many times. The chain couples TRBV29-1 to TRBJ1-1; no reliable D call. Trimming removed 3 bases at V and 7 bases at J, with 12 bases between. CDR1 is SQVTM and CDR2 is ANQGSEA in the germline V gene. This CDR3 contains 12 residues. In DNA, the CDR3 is TGCAGCGTTGATTCGCAGAGCCGTGAAGCTTTCTTT. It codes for CSVDSQSREAFF.

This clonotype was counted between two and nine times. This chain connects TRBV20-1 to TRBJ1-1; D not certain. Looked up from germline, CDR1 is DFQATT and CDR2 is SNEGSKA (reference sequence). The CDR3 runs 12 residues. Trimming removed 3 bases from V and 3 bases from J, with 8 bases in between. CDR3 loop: CSASPEYTEAFF. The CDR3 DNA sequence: TGCAGTGCTAGTCCAGAGTACACTGAAGCTTTCTTT.

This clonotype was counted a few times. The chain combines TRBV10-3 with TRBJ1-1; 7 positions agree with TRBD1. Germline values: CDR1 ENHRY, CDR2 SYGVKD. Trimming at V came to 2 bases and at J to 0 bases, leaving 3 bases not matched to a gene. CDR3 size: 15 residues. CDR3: CAISEAGQVNTEAFF. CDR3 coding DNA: TGTGCCATCAGTGAGGCCGGACAGGTGAACACTGAAGCTTTCTTT.

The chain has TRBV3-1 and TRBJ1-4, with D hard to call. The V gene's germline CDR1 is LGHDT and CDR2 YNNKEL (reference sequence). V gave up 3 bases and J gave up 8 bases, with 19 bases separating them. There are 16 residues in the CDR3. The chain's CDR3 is CASSHPSLEREEKLFF. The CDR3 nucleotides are TGTGCCAGCAGCCACCCGTCCCTGGAAAGGGAAGAAAAACTGTTTTTT.

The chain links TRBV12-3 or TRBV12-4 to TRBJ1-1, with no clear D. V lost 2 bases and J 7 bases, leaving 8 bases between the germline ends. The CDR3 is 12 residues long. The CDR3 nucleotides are TGTGCCAGCAGTTTATCGACGATTGAAGCTTTCTTT. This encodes CASSLSTIEAFF.

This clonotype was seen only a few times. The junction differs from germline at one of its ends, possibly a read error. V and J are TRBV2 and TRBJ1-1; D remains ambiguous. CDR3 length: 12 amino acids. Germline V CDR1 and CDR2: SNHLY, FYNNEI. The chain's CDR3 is CASGEQLTEAFF. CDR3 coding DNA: TGTGCCAGCGGTGAACAATTGACTGAAGCTTTCTTT.

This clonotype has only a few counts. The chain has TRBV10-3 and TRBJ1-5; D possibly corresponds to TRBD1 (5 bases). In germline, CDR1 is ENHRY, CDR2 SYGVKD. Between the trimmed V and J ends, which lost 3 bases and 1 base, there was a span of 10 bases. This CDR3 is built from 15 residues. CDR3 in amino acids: CAISERQTSNQPQHF. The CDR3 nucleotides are TGTGCCATCAGTGAACGACAGACGAGCAATCAGCCCCAGCATTTT.

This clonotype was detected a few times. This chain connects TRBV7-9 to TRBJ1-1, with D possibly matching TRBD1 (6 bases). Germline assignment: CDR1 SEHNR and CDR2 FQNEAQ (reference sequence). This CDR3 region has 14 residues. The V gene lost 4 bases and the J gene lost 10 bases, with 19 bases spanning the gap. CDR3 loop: CASSSYRDKEGAFF. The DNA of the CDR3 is TGTGCCAGCAGCTCATACCGGGACAAGGAAGGAGCTTTCTTT.

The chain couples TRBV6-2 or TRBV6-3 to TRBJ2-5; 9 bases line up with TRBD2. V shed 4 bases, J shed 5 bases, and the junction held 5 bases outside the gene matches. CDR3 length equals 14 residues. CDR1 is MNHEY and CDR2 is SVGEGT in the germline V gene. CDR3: CASSFPSGKETQYF. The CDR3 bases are TGTGCCAGCAGTTTCCCTAGCGGGAAGGAGACCCAGTACTTC.

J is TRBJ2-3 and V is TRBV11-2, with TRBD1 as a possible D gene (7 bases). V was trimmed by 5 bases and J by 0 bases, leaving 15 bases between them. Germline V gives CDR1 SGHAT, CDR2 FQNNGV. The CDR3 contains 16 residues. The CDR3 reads CASSVQGGASTDTQYF. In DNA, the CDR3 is TGTGCCAGCAGCGTTCAGGGGGGAGCTAGCACAGATACGCAGTATTTT.

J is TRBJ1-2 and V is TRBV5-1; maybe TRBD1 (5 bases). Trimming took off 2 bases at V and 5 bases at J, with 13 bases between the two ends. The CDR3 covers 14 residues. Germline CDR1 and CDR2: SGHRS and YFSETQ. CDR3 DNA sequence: TGCGCCAGCAGCTTCGGGACCTTGGAGTATGGCTACACCTTC. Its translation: CASSFGTLEYGYTF.

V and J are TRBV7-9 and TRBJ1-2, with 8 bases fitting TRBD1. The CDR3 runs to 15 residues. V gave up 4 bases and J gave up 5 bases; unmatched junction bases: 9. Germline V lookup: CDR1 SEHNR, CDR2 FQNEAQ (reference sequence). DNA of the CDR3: TGTGCCAGCAGCTATTGGACAGGGCTTCTATATGGCTACACCTTC. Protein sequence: CASSYWTGLLYGYTF.

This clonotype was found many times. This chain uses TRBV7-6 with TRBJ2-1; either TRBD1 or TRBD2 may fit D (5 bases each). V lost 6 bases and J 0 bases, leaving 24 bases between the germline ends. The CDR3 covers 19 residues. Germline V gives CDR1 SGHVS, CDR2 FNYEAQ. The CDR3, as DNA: TGTGCCAGCAGATTGGGCTCTTTCGGGGCTATGACCTCCTACAATGAGCAGTTCTTC. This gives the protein CASRLGSFGAMTSYNEQFF.

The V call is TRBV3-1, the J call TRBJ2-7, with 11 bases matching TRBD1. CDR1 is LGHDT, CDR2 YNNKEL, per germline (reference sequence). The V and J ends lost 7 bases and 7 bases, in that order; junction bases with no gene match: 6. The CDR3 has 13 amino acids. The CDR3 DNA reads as TGTGCCAGCATAGACGGGACAGGGGGAGAGCAGTACTTC. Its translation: CASIDGTGGEQYF.

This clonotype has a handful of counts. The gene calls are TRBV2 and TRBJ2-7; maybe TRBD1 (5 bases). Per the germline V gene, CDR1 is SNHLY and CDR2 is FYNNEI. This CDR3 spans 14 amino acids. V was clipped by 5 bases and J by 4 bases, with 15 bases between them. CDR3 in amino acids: CASSRRRREYEQYF. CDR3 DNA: TGTGCCAGCAGTCGAAGACGCAGGGAATACGAGCAGTACTTC.

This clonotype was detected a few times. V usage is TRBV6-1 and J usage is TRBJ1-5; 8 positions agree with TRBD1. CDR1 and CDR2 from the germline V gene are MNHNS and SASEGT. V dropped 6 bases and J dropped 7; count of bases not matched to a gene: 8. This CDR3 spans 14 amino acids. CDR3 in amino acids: CASSSTDRAQPQHF. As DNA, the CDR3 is TGTGCCAGCAGCTCTACGGACAGGGCCCAGCCCCAGCATTTT.

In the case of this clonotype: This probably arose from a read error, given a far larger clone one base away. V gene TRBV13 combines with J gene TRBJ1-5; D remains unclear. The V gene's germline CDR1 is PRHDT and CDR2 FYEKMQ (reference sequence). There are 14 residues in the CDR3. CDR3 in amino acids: CASSLGYSDQPQHF. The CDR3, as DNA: TGTGCCAGCAGCTTGGGTTATAGCGATCAGCCCCAGCATTTT.

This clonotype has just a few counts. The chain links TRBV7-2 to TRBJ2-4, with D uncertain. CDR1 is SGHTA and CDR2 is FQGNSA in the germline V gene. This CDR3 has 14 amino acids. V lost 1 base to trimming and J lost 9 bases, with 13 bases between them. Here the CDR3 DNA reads TGTGCCAGCAGCTTAGAGCTAGGGTTCGTCATTCAGTACTTC. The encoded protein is CASSLELGFVIQYF.

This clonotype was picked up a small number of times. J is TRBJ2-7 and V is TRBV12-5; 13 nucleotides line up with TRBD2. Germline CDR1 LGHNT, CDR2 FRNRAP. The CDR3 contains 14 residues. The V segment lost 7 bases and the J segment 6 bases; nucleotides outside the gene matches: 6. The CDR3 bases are TGTGCTAGTGCCACTAGCGGGAGGGCCCTCGAGCAGTACTTC. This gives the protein CASATSGRALEQYF.